These T cell receptor beta chains were read from a single sample in a study of control samples from healthy donors and cancer patients. Data came from immunoSEQ multiplex PCR; TCRdb stores just in-frame clones and leaves some out. The sample has around 140,000 clones; roughly 86% are singletons. Specimen: PBMCs. These receptors all come from a man between 50 and 59 years old with head and neck cancer. CDR3s include the opening cysteine and the closing phenylalanine or tryptophan. Fields, in order: clone size, J gene, V gene, D gene, CDR3 protein, CDR3 DNA. D genes are given only for firm matches. The listing skips clone size in some rows; elsewhere it reads once, few, many or a size class.

abundance: -; j_gene: TRBJ1-5; v_gene: TRBV6-5; d_gene: -; CDR3aa: CASSYSGVGNQPQHF; CDR3nt: TGTGCCAGCAGTTACTCCGGAGTGGGCAATCAGCCCCAGCATTTT
abundance: -; j_gene: TRBJ2-2; v_gene: TRBV27; d_gene: -; CDR3aa: CASSATNTGELFF; CDR3nt: TGTGCCAGCAGTGCCACGAACACCGGGGAGCTGTTTTTT
abundance: -; j_gene: TRBJ1-2; v_gene: TRBV6-5; d_gene: -; CDR3aa: CASSYSGGLANYGYTF; CDR3nt: TGTGCCAGCAGTTACTCTGGGGGGTTAGCTAACTATGGCTACACCTTC
abundance: -; j_gene: TRBJ1-5; v_gene: TRBV19; d_gene: -; CDR3aa: CASSIVTGRTDQPQHF; CDR3nt: TGTGCCAGTAGTATAGTAACAGGGAGGACCGATCAGCCCCAGCATTTT
abundance: once; j_gene: TRBJ1-1; v_gene: TRBV2; d_gene: TRBD1; CDR3aa: CARNRGARNTEAFF; CDR3nt: TGTGCCAGAAACAGGGGGGCGCGGAACACTGAAGCTTTCTTT
abundance: once; j_gene: TRBJ2-1; v_gene: TRBV21-1; d_gene: -; CDR3aa: CASRRLAVSSYNEQFF; CDR3nt: TGTGCCAGCCGAAGACTAGCGGTTAGCTCCTACAATGAGCAGTTCTTC
abundance: -; j_gene: TRBJ2-2; v_gene: TRBV5-1; d_gene: -; CDR3aa: CASSFDPSKQRIGELFF; CDR3nt: TGCGCCAGCAGCTTCGACCCTAGCAAGCAAAGGATCGGGGAGCTGTTTTTT
abundance: -; j_gene: TRBJ1-1; v_gene: TRBV11-2; d_gene: -; CDR3aa: CATRGGSLSEAFF; CDR3nt: TGTGCCACTCGGGGGGGTTCACTCTCTGAAGCTTTCTTT
abundance: -; j_gene: TRBJ1-2; v_gene: TRBV19; d_gene: -; CDR3aa: CASSLGTAYGYTF; CDR3nt: TGTGCCAGTAGTCTCGGGACGGCCTATGGCTACACCTTC
abundance: -; j_gene: TRBJ1-4; v_gene: TRBV5-1; d_gene: TRBD1; CDR3aa: CASSLDPGQGSEKLFF; CDR3nt: TGCGCCAGCAGCTTGGACCCGGGACAGGGGTCTGAAAAACTGTTTTTT
abundance: -; j_gene: TRBJ2-5; v_gene: TRBV15; d_gene: TRBD2; CDR3aa: CATSRGDRLAGGETQYF; CDR3nt: TGTGCCACCAGCAGAGGAGATCGCCTAGCGGGGGGAGAGACCCAGTACTTC
abundance: -; j_gene: TRBJ2-7; v_gene: TRBV29-1; d_gene: -; CDR3aa: CSALASRSYEQYF; CDR3nt: TGCAGCGCCCTAGCCTCCCGCTCCTACGAGCAGTACTTC
abundance: -; j_gene: TRBJ1-5; v_gene: TRBV5-1; d_gene: -; CDR3aa: CATKIDSASNQPQHF; CDR3nt: TGCGCCACCAAAATCGACAGTGCTAGCAATCAGCCCCAGCATTTT
abundance: -; j_gene: TRBJ2-2; v_gene: TRBV2; d_gene: -; CDR3aa: CASKGQRNTGELFF; CDR3nt: TGTGCCAGCAAGGGACAAAGGAACACCGGGGAGCTGTTTTTT
abundance: -; j_gene: TRBJ2-5; v_gene: TRBV11-2; d_gene: TRBD2; CDR3aa: CASARLAEQETQYF; CDR3nt: TGTGCCTCGGCTAGGCTAGCGGAACAAGAGACCCAGTACTTC
abundance: -; j_gene: TRBJ2-7; v_gene: TRBV11-2; d_gene: -; CDR3aa: CASSSDSYEQYF; CDR3nt: TGTGCCAGCAGCTCGGACAGCTACGAGCAGTACTTC
abundance: -; j_gene: TRBJ2-7; v_gene: TRBV11-2; d_gene: TRBD2; CDR3aa: CASSPSTSGSSEQYF; CDR3nt: TGTGCCAGCAGCCCATCGACTAGCGGGAGCTCCGAGCAGTACTTC
abundance: -; j_gene: TRBJ2-2; v_gene: TRBV19; d_gene: TRBD2; CDR3aa: CASSRGTSGSPGELFF; CDR3nt: TGTGCCAGTAGTAGGGGGACTAGCGGGAGTCCCGGGGAGCTGTTTTTT
abundance: -; j_gene: TRBJ2-3; v_gene: TRBV7-2; d_gene: TRBD1; CDR3aa: CASSSGTVSTDTQYF; CDR3nt: TGTGCCAGCAGCTCCGGGACAGTGAGCACAGATACGCAGTATTTT
abundance: -; j_gene: TRBJ1-5; v_gene: TRBV10-3; d_gene: TRBD1; CDR3aa: CAISATGVLDQPQHF; CDR3nt: TGTGCCATCAGTGCTACAGGGGTGCTAGATCAGCCCCAGCATTTT
abundance: -; j_gene: TRBJ1-2; v_gene: TRBV7-9; d_gene: -; CDR3aa: CASSPREFPGGYTF; CDR3nt: TGTGCCAGCAGCCCAAGGGAGTTTCCGGGGGGCTACACCTTC
abundance: -; j_gene: TRBJ1-1; v_gene: TRBV28; d_gene: -; CDR3aa: CASSSPGAEAFF; CDR3nt: TGTGCCAGCAGTTCCCCGGGGGCTGAAGCTTTCTTT
abundance: -; j_gene: TRBJ1-2; v_gene: TRBV28; d_gene: -; CDR3aa: CASGFPGLNYGYTF; CDR3nt: TGTGCCAGCGGCTTCCCCGGGTTGAACTATGGCTACACCTTC
abundance: -; j_gene: TRBJ2-1; v_gene: TRBV25-1; d_gene: TRBD2; CDR3aa: CASSAAGGPEQFF; CDR3nt: TGTGCCAGCAGTGCGGCGGGAGGGCCTGAGCAGTTCTTC
abundance: -; j_gene: TRBJ2-1; v_gene: TRBV19; d_gene: -; CDR3aa: CASSRGLINNEQFF; CDR3nt: TGTGCCAGTAGTAGGGGACTGATCAACAATGAGCAGTTCTTC
abundance: -; j_gene: TRBJ2-2; v_gene: TRBV11-1; d_gene: -; CDR3aa: CASSFGQKNTGELFF; CDR3nt: TGTGCCAGCAGCTTCGGACAGAAGAACACCGGGGAGCTGTTTTTT
abundance: once; j_gene: TRBJ2-7; v_gene: TRBV7-9; d_gene: TRBD1; CDR3aa: CASSLQGVSRVGEQYF; CDR3nt: TGTGCCAGCAGCTTACAGGGGGTCAGCAGGGTTGGCGAGCAGTACTTC
abundance: -; j_gene: TRBJ2-7; v_gene: TRBV6-5; d_gene: -; CDR3aa: CASSPGQRHNEQYF; CDR3nt: TGTGCCAGCAGCCCGGGTCAAAGACACAACGAGCAGTACTTC
abundance: -; j_gene: TRBJ1-2; v_gene: TRBV2; d_gene: TRBD1; CDR3aa: CASSPTGDYGYTF; CDR3nt: TGTGCCAGCAGTCCGACAGGGGATTATGGCTACACCTTC
abundance: -; j_gene: TRBJ2-1; v_gene: TRBV6-1; d_gene: -; CDR3aa: CASSDRFRRNNNEQFF; CDR3nt: TGTGCCAGCAGTGATAGGTTTAGAAGGAACAACAATGAGCAGTTCTTC
abundance: -; j_gene: TRBJ2-2; v_gene: TRBV24-1; d_gene: -; CDR3aa: CATSDSTPRGELFF; CDR3nt: TGTGCCACCAGTGATTCCACACCACGCGGGGAGCTGTTTTTT
abundance: few; j_gene: TRBJ1-5; v_gene: TRBV5-1; d_gene: -; CDR3aa: CASSKVLLDNQPQHF; CDR3nt: TGCGCCAGCAGCAAGGTACTCCTTGACAATCAGCCCCAGCATTTT
abundance: -; j_gene: TRBJ1-4; v_gene: TRBV3-1/TRBV3-2; d_gene: -; CDR3aa: CASSQDRITRVPGTNEKLFF; CDR3nt: TGTGCCAGCAGCCAAGATCGGATCACCAGGGTCCCAGGAACTAATGAAAAACTGTTTTTT
abundance: -; j_gene: TRBJ1-2; v_gene: TRBV12-3/TRBV12-4; d_gene: TRBD1; CDR3aa: CASSWGTDYGYTF; CDR3nt: TGTGCCAGCAGTTGGGGGACAGATTATGGCTACACCTTC
abundance: -; j_gene: TRBJ2-1; v_gene: TRBV4-1; d_gene: TRBD2; CDR3aa: CASTGTSGNPSYNEQFF; CDR3nt: TGCGCCAGCACTGGGACTAGCGGTAACCCCTCCTACAATGAGCAGTTCTTC
abundance: -; j_gene: TRBJ1-4; v_gene: TRBV27; d_gene: TRBD1; CDR3aa: CASSRGGLLREKLFF; CDR3nt: TGTGCCAGCAGCCGAGGGGGCTTGTTACGGGAAAAACTGTTTTTT
abundance: -; j_gene: TRBJ2-3; v_gene: TRBV7-2; d_gene: -; CDR3aa: CASSLSSRGQYF; CDR3nt: TGTGCCAGCAGTCTTAGTTCCCGCGGGCAGTATTTT
abundance: -; j_gene: TRBJ2-3; v_gene: TRBV11-2; d_gene: TRBD2; CDR3aa: CASRPPGLGTDTQYF; CDR3nt: TGTGCCAGCAGACCCCCGGGACTAGGCACAGATACGCAGTATTTT
abundance: -; j_gene: TRBJ1-1; v_gene: TRBV4-1; d_gene: -; CDR3aa: CASSLPGTWATEAFF; CDR3nt: TGCGCCAGCAGCCTTCCCGGGACATGGGCCACTGAAGCTTTCTTT
abundance: -; j_gene: TRBJ2-5; v_gene: TRBV5-1; d_gene: -; CDR3aa: CASSLELPPSQYF; CDR3nt: TGCGCCAGCAGCTTGGAGCTGCCTCCGAGCCAGTACTTC
abundance: once; j_gene: TRBJ2-7; v_gene: TRBV14; d_gene: -; CDR3aa: CASSQVARGYEQYF; CDR3nt: TGTGCCAGCAGCCAAGTAGCGAGGGGCTACGAGCAGTACTTC